The 22 T cell receptor beta chains below all came from one sample that was sequenced in a study of radiotherapy plus CTLA-4 blockade in lung cancer. Generated by immunoSEQ multiplex PCR, the TCRdb table keeps only in-frame clones and is missing some. The repertoire includes roughly 90,000 clones, approximately 82% of them detected once, and 20% to 30% sits in the top ten. This sample comprised peripheral blood, obtained from a patient treated with radiotherapy plus ipilimumab. These TCRs come from a human donor with non-small cell lung cancer that progressed on radiotherapy plus ipilimumab.

The chain combines TRBV4-1 with TRBJ1-1, with D maybe TRBD1 (5 bases). V was pared by 6 bases and J by 0 bases, with 11 bases between. The germline V gene encodes CDR1 MGHRA and CDR2 YSYEKL. The CDR3 spans 14 residues. CDR3 protein: CASRYTGMNTEAFF. DNA for the CDR3: TGCGCCAGCAGGTATACAGGTATGAACACTGAAGCTTTCTTT.

This chain joins TRBV6-6 and TRBJ2-7, with unresolved D. V was clipped by 6 bases and J by 3 bases, with 6 bases between them. The CDR3 covers 11 residues. Germline loops: CDR1 MNHNY, CDR2 SVGAGI (reference sequence). The CDR3 loop is CASSQFYEQYV. CDR3 coding DNA: TGTGCCAGCAGCCAGTTCTACGAGCAGTACGTC.

The gene calls are TRBV2 and TRBJ2-2; 10 positions match TRBD2. This CDR3 contains 19 residues. Germline V CDR1 and CDR2: SNHLY, FYNNEI. V trimming: 4 bases; J trimming: 0 bases; junction bases outside the gene matches: 11. The CDR3 here is CASSATGLALDPNTGELFF. The CDR3 DNA reads as TGTGCCAGCAGTGCAACGGGACTAGCGTTAGACCCGAACACCGGGGAGCTGTTTTTT. Using reference TRBV2 and TRBJ2-2 for the parts outside the CDR3, the full variable domain is EPEVTQTPSHQVTQMGQEVILRCVPISNHLYFYWYRQILGQKVEFLVSFYNNEISEKSEIFDDQFSVERPDGSNFTLKIRSTKLEDSAMYFCASSATGLALDPNTGELFFGEGSRLTVL.

The CDR3 region is CASSEYGAGELFF. The DNA for the CDR3 is TGTGCCAGCAGTGAATATGGGGCCGGGGAGCTGTTTTTT. J is TRBJ2-2 and V is TRBV25-1; no definite D call. V gave up 0 bases and J gave up 6 bases, with 5 bases separating them. Germline V CDR1 and CDR2: MGHDK, SYGVNS. The CDR3 totals 13 residues.

The rearrangement links TRBV18 to TRBJ1-5, with D uncertain. V was shortened by 3 bases and J by 5 bases, with 17 bases between the two germline ends. Germline V gene data show CDR1 as KGHSH and CDR2 as LQKENI. This CDR3 is 16 amino acids long. CDR3 sequence (DNA): TGTGCCAGCTCACCCGCCGGACTGCTCTCGGATCAGCCCCAGCATTTT. Amino acids: CASSPAGLLSDQPQHF.

The chain combines TRBV5-1 with TRBJ2-1; 7 bases are shared with TRBD2. The V segment lost 0 bases and the J segment 5 bases; nucleotides outside the gene matches: 2. CDR3 size: 14 residues. The V gene's germline CDR1 is SGHRS and CDR2 YFSETQ. The CDR3 spells CASSLVGTNNEQFF. In DNA, the CDR3 is TGCGCCAGCAGCTTGGTCGGGACTAACAATGAGCAGTTCTTC.

The CDR3 is CASSLRRGSTDTQYF. CDR3 bases: TGTGCCAGCAGTTTAAGGCGGGGAAGCACAGATACGCAGTATTTT. The chain recombines TRBV27 with TRBJ2-3; weak D call: TRBD2 (6 bases). This CDR3 contains 15 residues. Germline-derived CDR1 and CDR2 are MNHEY and SMNVEV (reference sequence). V lost 2 bases to trimming and J lost 0 bases, with 9 bases between them.

The chain recombines TRBV2 with TRBJ2-3; no clear D gene. The ends were cut back, 4 bases at V and 0 bases at J, with 5 bases in the middle. Germline V gene data show CDR1 as SNHLY and CDR2 as FYNNEI. The CDR3 consists of 13 residues. The DNA for the CDR3 is TGTGCCAGCAGTGTGACTAGCACAGATACGCAGTATTTT. Protein sequence: CASSVTSTDTQYF.

The chain combines TRBV5-6 with TRBJ2-6; 9 positions match TRBD2. This CDR3 is 17 amino acids long. The junction had 2 bases not matched to a gene; V was cut back by 1 base and J by 0 bases. Germline CDR1 and CDR2: SGHDT and YYEEEE. CDR3 sequence reads: CASSLRGRASGANVLTF. The CDR3 bases are TGTGCCAGCAGCTTGCGCGGGAGGGCCTCTGGGGCCAACGTCCTGACTTTC. The complete variable domain, with remaining parts taken from reference TRBV5-6 and TRBJ2-6, reads DAGVTQSPTHLIKTRGQQVTLRCSPKSGHDTVSWYQQALGQGPQFIFQYYEEEERQRGNFPDRFSGHQFPNYSSELNVNALLLGDSALYLCASSLRGRASGANVLTFGAGSRLTVL.

The chain couples TRBV6-5 to TRBJ2-1, with TRBD2 identical over 7 bases. CDR1 is MNHEY, CDR2 SVGAGI, per germline. J gave up 8 bases and V 4 bases, and 11 bases lay outside the gene matches. This CDR3 region has 15 residues. The CDR3 loop is CASSWASGDLDEQFF. The CDR3 bases are TGTGCCAGCAGTTGGGCTAGCGGAGATCTCGATGAGCAGTTCTTC.

J is TRBJ2-2 and V is TRBV7-2; D may match TRBD1 or TRBD2 (5 bases each). The CDR3 has 14 residues. The V end lost 8 bases, the J end lost 8 bases, and 18 bases lay between the germline ends. In germline, CDR1 is SGHTA, CDR2 FQGNSA. CDR3 sequence reads: CASPAPGRVGELFF. CDR3 nucleotide sequence: TGTGCCAGCCCCGCCCCGGGGCGGGTTGGGGAGCTGTTTTTT.

The chain employs TRBV9 and TRBJ2-5; 8 bases are shared with TRBD2. Near its end, the DNA agrees better with TRBJ2-7, so the J call may be wrong. The CDR3 has 16 amino acids. Germline V gene sequence: CDR1 SGDLS, CDR2 YYNGEE. The CDR3 nucleotides read TGTGCCAGCAGCCTGGGGGCGGGAGGCTTCTCCTACGAGCAGTACTTC. Its translation is CASSLGAGGFSYEQYF.

V and J are TRBV5-4 and TRBJ2-1; D remains unclear. Germline CDR1 is SGHNT and CDR2 is YYREEE (reference sequence). This CDR3 is 13 amino acids long. The ends were cut back, 0 bases at V and 7 bases at J, with 8 bases in the middle. CDR3 DNA: TGTGCCAGCAGCTTGGGCTTCGGGAATGAGCAGTTCTTC. The encoded protein is CASSLGFGNEQFF.

This chain uses TRBV9 with TRBJ2-2; D is ambiguous. This CDR3 contains 13 residues. The germline gives CDR1 SGDLS, CDR2 YYNGEE. Deletions cut 1 base from V and 5 bases from J, with 6 bases between. CDR3 protein: CASSVLITGELFF. The CDR3 nucleotides are TGTGCCAGCAGCGTACTTATTACCGGGGAGCTGTTTTTT.

The V call is TRBV11-1, the J call TRBJ2-1, with D possibly TRBD1 on 5 matching bases. V was shortened by 1 base and J by 5 bases, with 12 bases between the two germline ends. The germline gives CDR1 SGHAT, CDR2 FQDESV (reference sequence). This CDR3 contains 15 residues. This CDR3 is CASSLELLGDNEQFF. The CDR3 nucleotides read TGTGCCAGCAGCTTAGAGTTGTTAGGGGACAATGAGCAGTTCTTC.

This clone was seen a handful of times. The chain couples TRBV10-3 to TRBJ1-5; D perhaps matches TRBD1 (5 bases). V was shortened by 8 bases and J by 7 bases, with 12 bases between the two germline ends. The CDR3 loop spans 12 amino acids. Germline assignment: CDR1 ENHRY and CDR2 SYGVKD. CDR3 bases: TGTGCCATCGGGGGTGGGCGGCAGCCCCAGCATTTT. Translating gives CAIGGGRQPQHF.

The chain is built from TRBV7-3 and TRBJ2-7, with TRBD2 matching over 7 bases. After removal of 2 bases from V and 1 base from J, the junction contained 8 bases not matched to a gene. This CDR3 spans 16 amino acids. Germline V gene sequence: CDR1 SGHTA, CDR2 FQGTGA. The CDR3 nucleotides read TGTGCCAGCAGCTTAGATAGCCCTAGCGGATCCTACGAGCAGTACTTC. Residues: CASSLDSPSGSYEQYF.

The chain recombines TRBV19 with TRBJ1-2; D gene uncertain. This CDR3 has 13 amino acids. The germline V gene has CDR1 LNHDA and CDR2 SQIVND (reference sequence). Trimming shortened V by 7 bases and J by 7 bases, and 16 bases separated the two germline ends. The CDR3 region has the DNA TGTGCCAGTAATCTGGAGAGGTCGACTGGCTACACCTTC. This translates into CASNLERSTGYTF.

The chain carries TRBV28 and TRBJ2-5; TRBD1 is a possible D gene (5 bases). The V gene's germline CDR1 is MDHEN and CDR2 SYDVKM. This CDR3 contains 14 residues. V was trimmed by 5 bases and J by 4 bases, leaving 14 bases between them. The CDR3 DNA reads as TGTGCCAGCAGTCCCCGGTTAAGGGGAGAGACCCAGTACTTC. Its translation: CASSPRLRGETQYF.

In DNA form, the CDR3 reads TGTGCCAGCAGCCTGGGGGGTTCTGGAAACACCATATATTTT. Its translation: CASSLGGSGNTIYF. This rearrangement joins TRBV5-4 to TRBJ1-3, with D tentatively TRBD1 (5 bases). The length of the CDR3 is 14 residues. The V gene's germline CDR1 is SGHNT and CDR2 YYREEE (reference sequence). Trimming pared 4 bases from V and 1 base from J, leaving 9 bases between.

This sequence joins TRBV28 and TRBJ2-3, with D perhaps TRBD1 or TRBD2 (5 bases each). The germline gives CDR1 MDHEN, CDR2 SYDVKM. Trimming took off 5 bases at V and 3 bases at J, with 21 bases between the two ends. This CDR3 comprises 17 residues. The CDR3 sequence is CASSTRPGTGWTDTQYF. CDR3 nucleotides: TGTGCCAGCAGTACGAGACCCGGGACGGGGTGGACAGATACGCAGTATTTT.

The chain recombines TRBV5-4 with TRBJ2-1; 8 bases map to TRBD1. The CDR3 totals 18 residues. V lost 7 bases, J lost 7 bases, and 22 bases stayed unmatched. The germline V gene has CDR1 SGHNT and CDR2 YYREEE (reference sequence). The CDR3, as DNA: TGTGCCAGCGCCCAAGGACAGGGTGGGAGCCACGGATGGAATGAGCAGTTCTTC. This translates into CASAQGQGGSHGWNEQFF.